This TCR beta chain derives from a study of CD8 T cells in Susac syndrome. Study outcomes and limitations: It was acknowledged in the study that the number of individuals who were included in its TCR sequencing and HLA analysis was relatively small.

FACS enriched CD8+ TEMRA cells, while bulk CD8+ and CD4+ were negatively isolated. This CDR3 has 14 amino acids. Trimming cost V 6 bases and J 2 bases; bases outside gene matches: 10. Germline V gene data show CDR1 as DFQATT and CDR2 as SNEGSKA (reference sequence). When the RNA was reverse transcribed, random hexamers were used with an input of roughly 0.5 to 1 ug. The amplification used immunoSEQ multiplex PCR on TCR beta CDR3; it spanned 54 Vbeta and 13 Jbeta. MiXCR was run by TCRdb on the immunoSEQ multiplex PCR reads, yielding one entry per CDR3 protein. The repertoire includes some 260,000 distinct CDR3 sequences, 70% to 90% of them detected once, and over 0.09% sits in the top ten. Remarks on this clonotype: Its target is unknown.

The sequence came from a human donor with multiple sclerosis. Input material: CD8+ T cells from PBMCs. The rearrangement joins TRBV20-1 to TRBJ2-7; 7 nucleotides match TRBD2. The CDR3 here is CSAKEGGLPYEQYF. In DNA form, the CDR3 reads TGCAGTGCCAAGGAGGGAGGGCTCCCCTACGAGCAGTACTTC.